This T cell receptor beta chain was sequenced in a study of blood T cell repertoires in COVID-19 (dated by TCRdb to 2018 to 2020). Looking at the study overall: The collaborator samples originated in the United States, Italy and Spain and spanned the acute and convalescent phases of COVID-19. Subjects who had been exposed to COVID-19, were actively infected with it, or had recovered from it provided the deeply sampled blood TCRbeta repertoires that made up the dataset. Nearly every sample came with metadata listing a de-identified subject ID, COVID-19 status, age in years and sex. Where HLA class I and class II types were available, the types were taken from metadata supplied by the sample provider, not from assay-based typing. The material from the prospective study consisted of cDNA or gDNA derived from T cells, B-cell-depleted T cells, or PBMCs. Samples were obtained from the ongoing ImmuneRACE study (first 160 participants) and from 1,200 or so subjects provided by 6 global collaborators. A freely available public database, intended as a resource for researchers studying the immune response to SARS-CoV-2, is where the repertoires were released. Study-level results and caveats: The quantity of clinical and demographic metadata differed by source and by participant and was supplied without curation.

At the junction V is shortened by 2 bases and J by 2 bases, with 9 bases in between. As encoded in the germline V gene, CDR1 is SGHTA while CDR2 is FQGTGA. Counted from cysteine to phenylalanine, this CDR3 has 14 amino acids. Only CDR3 DNA is held: 42 bases, read in frame from base 1. The collaborating institutions used their own protocols to collect whole blood in K2EDTA tubes. For TCRbeta analysis, collaborators shipped samples as frozen whole blood, isolated PBMCs, or DNA extracted from either of those sample types. The immunoSEQ Assay, a bias-controlled multiplex PCR, was used to amplify TCRbeta CDR3 regions from genomic DNA. Processing in the source paper ran as follows. Within the assay, amplification of reference gene primers was used to estimate how many nucleated cells each sample contained. To quantify the absolute abundance of each unique TCRbeta CDR3 rearrangement, sequence reads were collapsed and filtered. Productive Simpson clonality was computed per sample as the square root of Simpson's diversity index over productive rearrangements. Here the immuneACCESS table is served through TCRdb, limited to in-frame sequences with V and J called. Missing clones are a known gap in these copies; in checked studies unresolved V genes cover under half, and the rest lacks a known reason. The V and J calls and clone size come from that table; D and trimming were worked out from the DNA. For this sample there are about 140,000 clones; 76% appear just once. The top ten clonotypes cover approximately 4.5% of the sample.

With respect to this clone: Its antigen is still unknown. One base away there is no much larger clone; base qualities are not given.

The source is an elderly woman with active or convalescent COVID-19. Sequenced material: peripheral blood. In this chain, TRBV7-3 is recombined with TRBJ1-1, with a weak D call of TRBD1 (6 bases match). The sequence in DNA is TGTGCCAGCAGCTTAGCAGGGGCAAACACTGAAGCTTTCTTT. Translated, this gives CASSLAGANTEAFF. The entire variable domain, with the stretches around the CDR3 drawn from the reference TRBV7-3 and TRBJ1-1 proteins, is GAGVSQTPSNKVTEKGKYVELRCDPISGHTALYWYRQSLGQGPEFLIYFQGTGAADDSGLPNDRFFAVRPEGSVSTLKIQRTERGDSAVYLCASSLAGANTEAFFGQGTRLTVV.